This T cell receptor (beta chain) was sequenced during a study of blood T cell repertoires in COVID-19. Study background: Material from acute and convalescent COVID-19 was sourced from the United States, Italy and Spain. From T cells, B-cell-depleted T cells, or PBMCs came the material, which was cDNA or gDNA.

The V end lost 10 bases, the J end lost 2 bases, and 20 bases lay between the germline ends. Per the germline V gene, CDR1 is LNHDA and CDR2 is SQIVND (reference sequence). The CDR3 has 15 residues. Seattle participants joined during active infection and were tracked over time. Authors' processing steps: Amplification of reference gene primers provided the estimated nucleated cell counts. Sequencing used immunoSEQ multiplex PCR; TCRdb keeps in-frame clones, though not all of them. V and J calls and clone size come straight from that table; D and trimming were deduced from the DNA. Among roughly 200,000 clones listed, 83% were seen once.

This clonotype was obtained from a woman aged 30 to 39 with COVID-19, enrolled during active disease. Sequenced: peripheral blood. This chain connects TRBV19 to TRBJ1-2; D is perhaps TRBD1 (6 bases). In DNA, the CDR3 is TGTGCCACCGCTGTTAGGACAGCCGAAAACTATGGCTACACCTTC. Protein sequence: CATAVRTAENYGYTF.